This TCR beta chain originates from a study of Graves' ophthalmopathy and Graves' hyperthyroidism. Symptoms, serum thyroxine and TRAb, thyroid ultrasound, and orbital computed tomography formed the diagnostic basis. In germline, CDR1 is LGHDT, CDR2 YNNKEL (reference sequence). This CDR3 has 17 residues. The V end lost 1 base, the J end lost 5 bases, and 18 bases lay between the germline ends. RNA transcripts yielded amplified TCR beta CDR3 regions. Second-round multiplex PCR came after a first-round RT-PCR that employed HTBI primers. Using its own MiXCR run on the multiplex PCR reads, TCRdb lists one record per CDR3 protein. The table shows roughly 420,000 distinct CDR3 sequences, with about 21% occurring only once. Findings of the study overall: Prediction of ophthalmopathy progression reached about 70% sensitivity and around 72% specificity.

This clonotype came up many times. Antigen: not known. This sequence joins TRBV3-1 and TRBJ1-5; weak D call: TRBD1 (6 bases). Material for sequencing was peripheral blood. This TCR derives from a woman aged 18-30 years with stable Graves' hyperthyroidism. CDR3 coding DNA: TGTGCCAGCAGCCAAGGGGGGGCTGGTAGAGGTTATCAGCCCCAGCATTTT. It specifies CASSQGGAGRGYQPQHF.